One sample yielded the 26 T cell receptor beta chains listed below, sequenced in a study of molecular identifiers for immune sequencing clone quantification. MiXCR, applied by TCRdb to the PCR reads, yields one record per CDR3 protein. The table shows some 320,000 distinct CDR3 sequences, with roughly 24% occurring only once. The sequencing sample was made of naive CD8+ T cells from blood, with Jurkat cell RNA spiked in. Subset defined: FACS-sorted CD8+CD4-CCR7+CD45RA+ naive T cells. The receptors come from a human donor in good health. Some libraries in this study had Jurkat cell RNA spiked in.

This clonotype was counted ten times or more. This chain links TRBV25-1 with TRBJ2-7; 7 bases map to TRBD1. V trimming: 8 bases; J trimming: 6 bases; junction bases outside the gene matches: 7. The CDR3 sequence is 12 residues long. Per the germline V gene, CDR1 is MGHDK and CDR2 is SYGVNS. The DNA of the CDR3 is TGTGCCAGCGCGACAGGGTGGCGCGAGCAGTACTTC. It specifies CASATGWREQYF.

The chain uses TRBV7-9 and TRBJ2-5; D is ambiguous. The V gene's germline CDR1 is SEHNR and CDR2 FQNEAQ (reference sequence). The CDR3 loop spans 12 amino acids. V dropped 5 bases and J dropped 5 bases, with 9 bases sitting between them. CDR3 sequence: CASSVSGETQYF. CDR3 coding DNA: TGTGCCAGCAGCGTTTCGGGCGAGACCCAGTACTTC.

This chain uses TRBV6-5 with TRBJ2-2; 12 nucleotides line up with TRBD2. Germline V CDR1 and CDR2: MNHEY, SVGAGI. This CDR3 spans 19 amino acids. J lost 7 bases, V lost 2 bases, and 14 bases had no gene match. The CDR3 protein is CASSYRGASGGAGIGELFF. For the CDR3, the DNA is TGTGCCAGCAGTTACCGCGGGGCTAGCGGGGGGGCAGGGATCGGGGAGCTGTTTTTT.

This chain uses TRBV11-2 with TRBJ2-5, with TRBD2 matching over 7 bases. This CDR3 is 15 amino acids long. The germline gives CDR1 SGHAT, CDR2 FQNNGV. The ends lost 2 bases at V and 1 base at J; junction bases unmatched: 4. CDR3 loop: CASSLFLAAQETQYF. CDR3 sequence (DNA): TGTGCCAGCAGCTTATTTCTAGCGGCCCAAGAGACCCAGTACTTC.

The chain is built from TRBV4-1 and TRBJ1-1, with D perhaps matching TRBD1 (5 bases). V was cut by 0 bases and J by 5 bases, with 22 bases left in between. Germline assignment: CDR1 MGHRA and CDR2 YSYEKL. The CDR3 loop spans 18 amino acids. The DNA for the CDR3 is TGCGCCAGCAGCCAAGATCCTATCCAAAGGGGACTATCGACTGAAGCTTTCTTT. It specifies CASSQDPIQRGLSTEAFF.

The gene calls are TRBV27 and TRBJ1-5; TRBD1 matches 8 bases. The J segment lost 3 bases and the V segment lost 5 bases, leaving 6 bases of the junction unmatched. The CDR3 spans 15 residues. Germline V lookup: CDR1 MNHEY, CDR2 SMNVEV (reference sequence). The CDR3 loop is CASSLGTGYNQPQHF. In DNA, the CDR3 is TGTGCCAGCAGTCTGGGGACAGGATACAATCAGCCCCAGCATTTT.

The CDR3 reads CASSLDRGQGELFF. Here the CDR3 DNA reads TGTGCCAGCAGTCTGGACAGGGGGCAAGGGGAGCTGTTTTTT. The genes are TRBV6-5 and TRBJ2-2; 11 bases are shared with TRBD1. J lost 8 bases, V lost 5 bases, and 4 bases had no gene match. Germline loops: CDR1 MNHEY, CDR2 SVGAGI. The length of the CDR3 is 14 residues.

The table lists this clonotype with a few counts. J is TRBJ2-6 and V is TRBV12-3 or TRBV12-4; D is undetermined. The V and J ends lost 3 bases and 4 bases respectively, with 19 bases between them. The CDR3 length is 18 residues. CDR3 sequence (DNA): TGTGCCAGCAGTTTCGGGCAAATGCAAGGCTCCGGGGCCAACGTCCTGACTTTC. The encoded protein is CASSFGQMQGSGANVLTF.

A few counts support this clonotype. The V and J genes are TRBV2 and TRBJ2-7; D is unclear. V was pared by 3 bases and J by 3 bases, with 15 bases between. Germline values: CDR1 SNHLY, CDR2 FYNNEI. The CDR3 sequence is 15 residues long. CDR3 in amino acids: CASSEGRSAYYEQYF. In DNA, the CDR3 is TGTGCCAGCAGTGAGGGCAGGTCTGCTTACTACGAGCAGTACTTC. The full variable domain, in which reference TRBV2 and TRBJ2-7 provide the parts outside the CDR3, is EPEVTQTPSHQVTQMGQEVILRCVPISNHLYFYWYRQILGQKVEFLVSFYNNEISEKSEIFDDQFSVERPDGSNFTLKIRSTKLEDSAMYFCASSEGRSAYYEQYFGPGTRLTVT.

Details on this clonotype: This may be a read error: a much more frequent sequence differs by one nucleotide. The V call is TRBV19, the J call TRBJ2-1; no firm D call. The CDR3 has 15 amino acids. Trimming took off 5 bases at V and 4 bases at J, with 15 bases between the two ends. Germline V gene sequence: CDR1 LNHDA, CDR2 SQIVND (reference sequence). CDR3 residues: CASSVVTTNYNEQFF. The DNA of the CDR3 is TGTGCCAGTAGTGTCGTGACAACTAATTACAATGAGCAGTTCTTC. Combining the CDR3 with reference TRBV19 and TRBJ2-1 gives the whole variable domain DGGITQSPKYLFRKEGQNVTLSCEQNLNHDAMYWYRQDPGQGLRLIYYSQIVNDFQKGDIAEGYSVSREKKESFPLTVTSAQKNPTAFYLCASSVVTTNYNEQFFGPGTRLTVL.

This clonotype turned up a few times. This sequence joins TRBV9 and TRBJ2-2, with 7 bases matching TRBD1. Germline V gene data show CDR1 as SGDLS and CDR2 as YYNGEE. CDR3 length: 15 residues. J lost 2 bases, V lost 4 bases, and 5 bases had no gene match. The CDR3 reads CASSPGDRNTGELFF. CDR3 nucleotides: TGTGCCAGCAGCCCAGGGGACAGAAACACCGGGGAGCTGTTTTTT.

This clonotype was recorded a few times. J is TRBJ2-1 and V is TRBV11-2; 9 nucleotides align to TRBD1. Trimming took 1 base from V and 0 from J; bases not matched to a gene: 13. The germline V gene has CDR1 SGHAT and CDR2 FQNNGV. The CDR3 has 20 residues. The CDR3 DNA follows: TGTGCCAGCAGCTTAGTGTTCGGACAGGGGTTGGGAAGCTCCTACAATGAGCAGTTCTTC. Its translation: CASSLVFGQGLGSSYNEQFF.

This clonotype was seen repeatedly, ten times or more. The J gene is TRBJ2-7, the V gene TRBV11-2, with D unclear. Trimming cost V 3 bases and J 0 bases, with 12 bases left between them. Per germline, CDR1 SGHAT and CDR2 FQNNGV. The CDR3 is 15 amino acids. The CDR3 DNA is TGTGCCAGCAGCTTCGGTGCAGTTGTCTCCTACGAGCAGTACTTC. Translated: CASSFGAVVSYEQYF.

This chain joins TRBV29-1 and TRBJ2-7; unclear D gene. This CDR3 comprises 14 residues. The V gene's germline CDR1 is SQVTM and CDR2 ANQGSEA. Trimming removed 5 bases from V and 0 bases from J, with 14 bases in between. CDR3: CSVQAARSSYEQYF. The CDR3 DNA reads as TGCAGCGTTCAGGCGGCAAGAAGCTCCTACGAGCAGTACTTC.

In regard to this clonotype: A much larger clone differs by one base, so this may be a read error. The J gene is TRBJ2-7, the V gene TRBV10-3; D unclear. Germline assignment: CDR1 ENHRY and CDR2 SYGVKD. The V and J ends lost 4 bases and 4 bases respectively, with 11 bases between them. The CDR3 is 13 amino acids. CDR3 in DNA: TGTGCCATCAGTGGGTCGAATTCTTACGAGCAGTACTTC. This encodes CAISGSNSYEQYF.

This clonotype was observed at least ten times. The V call is TRBV28, the J call TRBJ2-3; TRBD2 is a possible D gene (5 bases). The CDR3 runs 19 residues. CDR1 and CDR2 (germline): MDHEN, SYDVKM. V lost 1 base to trimming and J lost 0 bases, with 20 bases between them. CDR3 sequence: CASSLSLLASSSSTDTQYF. The CDR3 DNA sequence: TGTGCCAGCAGTTTATCGCTGTTGGCTAGCAGCTCTAGCACAGATACGCAGTATTTT. Combining the CDR3 with reference TRBV28 and TRBJ2-3 gives the whole variable domain DVKVTQSSRYLVKRTGEKVFLECVQDMDHENMFWYRQDPGLGLRLIYFSYDVKMKEKGDIPEGYSVSREKKERFSLILESASTNQTSMYLCASSLSLLASSSSTDTQYFGPGTRLTVL.

The chain couples TRBV11-2 to TRBJ2-5, with D perhaps matching TRBD1 or TRBD2 (5 bases each). Deletions cut 6 bases from V and 8 bases from J, with 16 bases between. The CDR3 extends over 13 amino acids. Germline CDR1 and CDR2: SGHAT and FQNNGV. The DNA for the CDR3 is TGTGCCAGCAGACACCGGGACGATATCACCCAGTACTTC. This codes for CASRHRDDITQYF.

The chain joins TRBV27 to TRBJ2-1; 13 bases are a match to TRBD2. In germline, CDR1 is MNHEY, CDR2 SMNVEV (reference sequence). The CDR3 has 16 residues. After removal of 3 bases from V and 6 bases from J, the junction contained 5 bases not matched to a gene. CDR3 loop: CASSLPGLAGANEQFF. CDR3 coding DNA: TGTGCCAGCAGTTTGCCCGGACTAGCGGGGGCCAATGAGCAGTTCTTC.

Many counts were recorded for this clonotype. This chain connects TRBV29-1 to TRBJ2-3, with TRBD2 identical over 7 bases. Germline lookup yields CDR1 SQVTM and CDR2 ANQGSEA. After removal of 3 bases from V and 2 bases from J, the junction contained 8 bases not matched to a gene. The CDR3 extends over 15 amino acids. Written as DNA, the CDR3 is TGCAGCGTTGAGCGGCGCGGGAGCGCCACAGATACGCAGTATTTT. Its translation: CSVERRGSATDTQYF.

With regard to this clonotype: One base away lies a much larger clone, so this may be a sequencing read error. The chain uses TRBV5-1 and TRBJ1-1; D gene unclear. CDR3 size: 11 residues. CDR1 and CDR2 (germline): SGHRS, YFSETQ. The DNA of the CDR3 is TGCGCCAGCAGGTTGAACGCTGAAGCTTTCTTT. Its translation is CASRLNAEAFF.

This clonotype turned up a few times. V gene TRBV27 combines with J gene TRBJ2-3; no clear D gene. The germline V gene encodes CDR1 MNHEY and CDR2 SMNVEV (reference sequence). This CDR3 spans 16 amino acids. The V end was cut by 4 bases, the J end by 4 bases, with 18 bases between. CDR3 DNA sequence: TGTGCCAGCAGTTCCAGGACGGACCCAGGTCCAGATACGCAGTATTTT. This sequence encodes CASSSRTDPGPDTQYF.

This clonotype was counted only a few times. The rearrangement uses TRBV30 and TRBJ2-7; 8 bases fit TRBD1. The CDR3 spans 13 residues. Germline V gene data show CDR1 as GTSNPN and CDR2 as SVGIG (reference sequence). Trimming took 0 bases from V and 5 from J; bases not matched to a gene: 3. In DNA, the CDR3 is TGTGCCTGGAGTGTAGACAGGGGCGACGAGCAGTACTTC. Translating gives CAWSVDRGDEQYF.

This clonotype was detected only a few times. This CDR3 is CASSPLGGMDTEAFF. The CDR3 DNA reads TGTGCCAGCAGCCCACTTGGGGGAATGGACACTGAAGCTTTCTTT. The chain joins TRBV7-9 to TRBJ1-1, with D possibly matching TRBD1 (5 bases). With 5 bases removed from V and 3 bases from J, the gap between germline ends came to 16 bases. Germline loops: CDR1 SEHNR, CDR2 FQNEAQ (reference sequence). The CDR3 consists of 15 residues.

This clonotype was seen a handful of times. CDR3 in amino acids: CASSLEGQGAWGTEAFF. Here the CDR3 DNA reads TGTGCCAGCAGCTTGGAGGGACAGGGGGCTTGGGGCACTGAAGCTTTCTTT. The chain uses TRBV5-6 and TRBJ1-1; 12 positions agree with TRBD1. The germline gives CDR1 SGHDT, CDR2 YYEEEE. J gave up 4 bases and V 0 bases, and 7 bases lay outside the gene matches. The CDR3 consists of 17 residues.

This clonotype was seen more than once but under ten times. The rearrangement joins TRBV20-1 to TRBJ2-5; possible D gene TRBD1, 6 bases. Per the germline V gene, CDR1 is DFQATT and CDR2 is SNEGSKA (reference sequence). CDR3 length: 14 amino acids. Trimming took 6 bases from V and 5 from J, leaving 19 bases between them. This CDR3 is CSAPSRAGDETQYF. The DNA for the CDR3 is TGCAGTGCCCCATCTCGGGCAGGGGATGAGACCCAGTACTTC.

This chain connects TRBV19 to TRBJ2-7; D remains unclear. CDR3 length equals 13 residues. CDR1 and CDR2 from the germline V gene are LNHDA and SQIVND (reference sequence). Trimming shortened V by 5 bases and J by 7 bases, and 15 bases separated the two germline ends. CDR3 in DNA: TGTGCCAGTAGTGCCCTGAGACTGGGAGAGCAGTACTTC. Protein sequence: CASSALRLGEQYF.